One sample yielded the 10 T cell receptor beta chains listed below, sequenced in a study of diagnostic markers for celiac disease. Using the reads, TCRdb records one entry per CDR3 protein without DNA. Its clone listing holds roughly 1,100 distinct CDR3 sequences. The specimen was either unsorted cells or a sorted T cell fraction (not recorded which). Receptor source: a human donor. This table probably holds off-target reads from a library built for another chain.

This clonotype is large (0.1 to 1%) by frequency. This sequence joins TRBV2 and TRBJ2-2; TCRdb selects TRBD1, and the lack of DNA leaves this call unchecked. The CDR3 is made up of 14 amino acids. Germline lookup yields CDR1 SNHLY and CDR2 FYNNEI. The CDR3 is CASKGAANTGELFF.

Its frequency marks this clonotype as medium-sized. The chain is built from TRBV29-1 and TRBJ1-2; TCRdb proposes TRBD1, but this gene call is untestable without DNA. The CDR3 totals 15 residues. Germline loops: CDR1 SQVTM, CDR2 ANQGSEA. This CDR3 is CSVEDPRGLNYGYTF.

The chain carries TRBV12-3 or TRBV12-4 and TRBJ1-2; the D call from TCRdb, TRBD1, cannot be confirmed without DNA. This CDR3 has 14 residues. The chain's CDR3 is CASSYRGRINGYTF.

The CDR3 loop is CASSPLPGGAVDTQYF. V and J are TRBV18 and TRBJ2-3; TCRdb picks TRBD1, but there is no DNA to check that call. The CDR3 runs 16 residues. Germline V CDR1 and CDR2: KGHSH, LQKENI.

This clonotype is called medium-sized based on its frequency. The V call is TRBV29-1, the J call TRBJ2-5. CDR3 size: 12 residues. Germline V CDR1 and CDR2: SQVTM, ANQGSEA. This CDR3 is CSVGGRVETQYF.

The gene calls are TRBV7-2 and TRBJ2-3. This CDR3 is 11 amino acids long. CDR1 is SGHTA, CDR2 FQGNSA, per germline. CDR3 residues: CASSFPDTQYF.

The V gene is TRBV7-3, the J gene TRBJ2-3; TCRdb picks TRBD1, but there is no DNA to check that call. The CDR3 is made up of 13 amino acids. Germline V lookup: CDR1 SGHTA, CDR2 FQGTGA. CDR3 in amino acids: CASSFQGRDTQYF.

The V and J genes are TRBV20-1 and TRBJ2-5; TCRdb reports TRBD2, a call that lacks DNA to check it against. The CDR3 runs to 16 residues. From germline, CDR1 is DFQATT and CDR2 SNEGSKA (reference sequence). CDR3 sequence: CSAGPERALYQETQYF.

By frequency, this clonotype is large (0.1 to 1%). This chain links TRBV29-1 with TRBJ1-2; the D gene TCRdb calls, TRBD1, cannot be checked with no DNA. CDR3 length: 13 amino acids. Germline CDR1 reads SQVTM; CDR2 reads ANQGSEA. CDR3 region: CSVVGGADYGYTF.

The chain combines TRBV29-1 with TRBJ2-7. Germline loops: CDR1 SQVTM, CDR2 ANQGSEA. CDR3 length equals 12 residues. CDR3 sequence: CSVETRDYEQYF.